This entry is about one T cell receptor beta chain. Its target is not known. V lost 1 base to trimming and J lost 3 bases; unmatched junction nucleotides: 6. Germline lookup yields CDR1 LNHNV and CDR2 YYDKDF (reference sequence). This CDR3 contains 17 residues. The data derive from a study of T cells in tuberculosis. Study-level information: A South African cohort included IGRA-negative adolescents, latently infected IGRA-positive adolescents and adults with active tuberculosis.

Documented time point: new active TB diagnosis, blood taken before or within 7 days of starting treatment. Active tuberculosis patients were new diagnoses, HIV-seronegative, South African, and aged 18 years or older. Repertoires were generated with immunoSEQ multiplex PCR, while TCRdb's copy carries only in-frame clones and drops some. The table has about 30,000 clones, roughly nine tenths seen once. Study-wide results and caveats: Smaller distances to GMM-specific TCRs suggested their expansion in active tuberculosis. Samples were chosen by availability of cryopreserved specimens.

The source material was PBMCs, sampled at tuberculosis diagnosis. This chain joins TRBV15 and TRBJ1-5; 10 positions agree with TRBD1. The origin of this receptor is an adult with tuberculosis. The CDR3 sequence is CATSRVWDRGINQPQHF. Here the CDR3 DNA reads TGTGCCACCAGCAGAGTTTGGGACAGGGGAATCAATCAGCCCCAGCATTTT.